Listed below are T cell receptor beta chains from one sample, sequenced in a study of blood T cells in healthy people across ages. TCRdb independently ran MiXCR on the 5' RACE reads; one entry per CDR3 protein. The repertoire holds approximately 780,000 distinct CDR3 sequences, approximately 24% seen once, with around 3% in the top ten. The same sample was also studied in work on T cells of mothers and their children.

Input material: blood. These receptor sequences come from a boy under 18 in good health. CDR3s include the opening cysteine and the closing phenylalanine or tryptophan. The D gene is left open where the match is weak. Where a row states a size, it is once, few, many or the class of an expanded clone; other rows omit it.

j_call	v_call	clone_size	d_call	cdr3_nt	cdr3_aa
TRBJ2-2	TRBV15	few	TRBD1	TGTGCCACCAGCAACGACAGGGGGCCTGGGGAGCTGTTTTTT	CATSNDRGPGELFF
TRBJ1-4	TRBV12-3/TRBV12-4	NA	NA	TGTGCCAGCAGTTTAAAGGTTCCGTACGAAAAACTGTTTTTT	CASSLKVPYEKLFF
TRBJ2-2	TRBV10-3	NA	NA	TGTGCCATCAGCCTTACCGGGGAGCTGTTTTTT	CAISLTGELFF
TRBJ2-7	TRBV7-9	NA	NA	TGTGCCAGCAGCTTTTGGGACACATCCTACGAGCAGTACTTC	CASSFWDTSYEQYF
TRBJ2-5	TRBV12-3/TRBV12-4	NA	NA	TGTGCCAGCAGTTCCTCGGGGCCCTGGGGGGAGACCCAGTACTTC	CASSSSGPWGETQYF
TRBJ2-2	TRBV3-1	few	TRBD1	TGTGCCAGCAGCCAAGAAGGGACAGGGGACACCGGGGAGCTGTTTTTT	CASSQEGTGDTGELFF
TRBJ2-7	TRBV7-7	NA	TRBD2	TGTGCTAGCAGCACTAGCGGGGCGCCCTACGAGCAGTACTTC	CASSTSGAPYEQYF
TRBJ2-1	TRBV5-1	NA	TRBD1	TGCGCCAGCAGCTCCGACCGAACAGGGGTCTCCTACAATGAGCAGTTCTTC	CASSSDRTGVSYNEQFF
TRBJ2-7	TRBV20-1	NA	NA	TGCAGTGCCTCTGAGGGGCCAACATCCTACGAGCAGTACTTC	CSASEGPTSYEQYF
TRBJ1-5	TRBV2	few	NA	TGTGCCAGCCGTAGGGGATTCAATCAGCCCCAGCATTTT	CASRRGFNQPQHF
TRBJ2-5	TRBV7-9	NA	TRBD2	TGTGCCAGCAGCTTAGCTTCAGCGGGGGAAGAGACCCAGTACTTC	CASSLASAGEETQYF
TRBJ2-5	TRBV28	NA	NA	TGTGCCAGCAGATCTAGCGCACAAGAGACCCAGTACTTC	CASRSSAQETQYF
TRBJ1-6	TRBV5-1	NA	NA	TGCGCCAGCAGCTGGCGGGAGTCTAAGGATTCACCCCTCCACTTT	CASSWRESKDSPLHF